Shown below are 18 T cell receptor beta chains from a single sample sequenced in a study of blood T cell repertoires in COVID-19 (dated by TCRdb to 2018 to 2020). Libraries were prepared through the immunoSEQ multiplex PCR assay. TCRdb provides this immuneACCESS table in a form limited to in-frame rearrangements. Some clones are lacking; in checked studies, under half of them reflect an unresolved V gene, and why the rest are absent is not known. For this sample there are some 130,000 clones; about 80% appear just once. The ten largest clones add up to 10% to 14% of the sample. Input material: peripheral blood. These receptors all stem from a human donor in a cohort sampled during active COVID-19.

This clone was detected only once. This chain uses TRBV7-9 with TRBJ2-5, with 9 bases matching TRBD2. The CDR3 is 16 amino acids. CDR1 is SEHNR, CDR2 FQNEAQ, per germline (reference sequence). V dropped 1 base and J dropped 2; count of bases not matched to a gene: 5. The CDR3 DNA is TGTGCCAGCAGCTTAGGTACTAGCGGGCCTCAAGAGACCCAGTACTTC. Translated, it gives CASSLGTSGPQETQYF.

This clone has just one count. V is TRBV10-3 and J is TRBJ2-1; D is perhaps TRBD2 (5 bases). Trimming removed 2 bases from V and 2 bases from J, with 7 bases in between. Looked up from germline, CDR1 is ENHRY and CDR2 is SYGVKD. The CDR3 consists of 14 residues. The CDR3 sequence: CAISEPTTYNEQFF. The CDR3 coding sequence is TGTGCCATCAGTGAGCCGACTACCTACAATGAGCAGTTCTTC.

The chain uses TRBV19 and TRBJ2-2; TRBD1 matches 12 bases. Losses at the gene ends were 5 bases for V and 5 bases for J; bases not matched to a gene: 6. CDR1 is LNHDA, CDR2 SQIVND, per germline (reference sequence). This CDR3 is 16 amino acids long. CDR3 amino acids: CASSGDRGLITGELFF. CDR3 nucleotides: TGTGCCAGTAGTGGGGACAGGGGGCTGATTACCGGGGAGCTGTTTTTT.

The chain carries TRBV28 and TRBJ1-1; D gene unclear. This CDR3 region has 11 residues. From germline, CDR1 is MDHEN and CDR2 SYDVKM. The V gene lost 6 bases and the J gene lost 5 bases, with 7 bases spanning the gap. The CDR3 nucleotides read TGTGCCAGCAGGGCGACAACTGAAGCTTTCTTT. Amino acid sequence: CASRATTEAFF.

This rearrangement joins TRBV6-5 to TRBJ1-1; maybe TRBD1 (6 bases). The germline V gene encodes CDR1 MNHEY and CDR2 SVGAGI. V lost 5 bases, J lost 6 bases, and 13 bases lay in between. This CDR3 comprises 13 residues. As DNA, the CDR3 is TGTGCCAGCAGTCGTGGGGGGGGCCCTGAAGCTTTCTTT. It yields the protein CASSRGGGPEAFF.

This chain joins TRBV3-1 (or the pseudogene TRBV3-2) and TRBJ1-4; weak D call: TRBD1 (5 bases). This CDR3 has 15 amino acids. Trimming removed 4 bases from V and 4 bases from J, with 13 bases in between. Looked up from germline, CDR1 is LGHDT and CDR2 is YNNKEL (reference sequence). The CDR3, as DNA: TGTGCCAGCAGCCCAGGGACTCCCAATAATGAAAAACTGTTTTTT. Translated: CASSPGTPNNEKLFF.

The gene calls are TRBV10-1 and TRBJ1-3; no clear D gene. The V gene lost 0 bases and the J gene lost 9 bases, with 12 bases spanning the gap. The CDR3 is 14 residues long. Germline V gene sequence: CDR1 WNHNN, CDR2 SYGVQD (reference sequence). The CDR3 loop is CASSESSPRGTIYF. In DNA, the CDR3 is TGCGCCAGCAGTGAGTCATCCCCCCGGGGCACCATATATTTT.

This clone was detected only once. This chain links TRBV5-1 with TRBJ1-1; D uncertain. CDR1 and CDR2 (germline): SGHRS, YFSETQ. V lost 1 base and J 0 bases, leaving 7 bases between the germline ends. This CDR3 has 14 amino acids. CDR3 DNA: TGCGCCAGCAGCTTGAGCGGAATGAACACTGAAGCTTTCTTT. Encoded protein: CASSLSGMNTEAFF.

The genes are TRBV2 and TRBJ1-2; D is undetermined. Germline-derived CDR1 and CDR2 are SNHLY and FYNNEI. Trimming stripped 3 bases from V and 7 bases from J, with 15 bases between. This CDR3 spans 14 amino acids. For the CDR3, the DNA is TGTGCCAGCAGTGAGATCGGGCGGGAGGGTGGCTACACCTTC. This sequence encodes CASSEIGREGGYTF.

The chain combines TRBV6-5 with TRBJ2-5, with 8 bases aligning to TRBD1. CDR3 length: 14 amino acids. V shed 4 bases, J shed 5 bases, and the junction held 6 bases outside the gene matches. The germline CDR1 and CDR2 sequences are MNHEY and SVGAGI. The CDR3 region is CASSFQGAKETQYF. Written as DNA, the CDR3 is TGTGCCAGCAGTTTCCAGGGGGCAAAGGAGACCCAGTACTTC.

The chain recombines TRBV19 with TRBJ2-7; tentative D call: TRBD1 (6 bases). Germline lookup yields CDR1 LNHDA and CDR2 SQIVND (reference sequence). The CDR3 has 13 residues. V lost 4 bases and J lost 3, with 10 bases in between. CDR3 region: CASSKRQDYEQYF. The CDR3 nucleotides are TGTGCCAGTAGTAAACGACAGGACTACGAGCAGTACTTC.

This rearrangement joins TRBV3-1 (or the pseudogene TRBV3-2) to TRBJ1-1; D perhaps matches TRBD1 (5 bases). This CDR3 has 15 residues. CDR1 LGHDT and CDR2 YNNKEL come from the germline V gene (reference sequence). V lost 0 bases and J lost 3, with 11 bases in between. The CDR3 reads CASSQDVSGYTEAFF. CDR3 coding DNA: TGTGCCAGCAGCCAAGACGTATCAGGGTACACTGAAGCTTTCTTT.

The chain couples TRBV5-6 to TRBJ2-2, with D perhaps matching TRBD1 (5 bases). V lost 4 bases and J lost 3, with 10 bases in between. Germline assignment: CDR1 SGHDT and CDR2 YYEEEE. The length of the CDR3 is 14 residues. The CDR3: CASSKDTYTGELFF. The DNA for the CDR3 is TGTGCCAGCAGCAAGGACACATACACCGGGGAGCTGTTTTTT.

The table lists this clone with many counts. V usage is TRBV11-2 and J usage is TRBJ2-3; 13 bases are shared with TRBD2. V trimming: 6 bases; J trimming: 3 bases; junction bases outside the gene matches: 3. The CDR3 spans 15 residues. Germline CDR1 is SGHAT and CDR2 is FQNNGV. The CDR3 bases are TGTGCCAGCAGGGAGACTAGCGGGGGGACAGATACGCAGTATTTT. Translation gives CASRETSGGTDTQYF. Based on the CDR3 plus reference TRBV11-2 and TRBJ2-3, the full variable domain is EAGVAQSPRYKIIEKRQSVAFWCNPISGHATLYWYQQILGQGPKLLIQFQNNGVVDDSQLPKDRFSAERLKGVDSTLKIQPAKLEDSAVYLCASRETSGGTDTQYFGPGTRLTVL.

The V and J genes are TRBV4-2 and TRBJ1-1, with D possibly being TRBD1 (6 bases). The CDR3 length is 15 residues. Trimming took off 0 bases at V and 1 base at J, with 9 bases between the two ends. Germline V gene lookup returns CDR1 LGHNA and CDR2 YNFKEQ. CDR3 protein: CASSQDDRTNTEAFF. In nucleotides, the CDR3 is TGTGCCAGCAGCCAAGACGACAGGACGAACACTGAAGCTTTCTTT.

CDR3 in amino acids: CSVLDTGKQYGYTF. The CDR3 nucleotides are TGCAGCGTCCTAGATACAGGGAAGCAATATGGCTACACCTTC. The chain joins TRBV29-1 to TRBJ1-2; D is possibly TRBD1 (6 bases). The CDR3 contains 14 residues. Germline V CDR1 and CDR2: SQVTM, ANQGSEA. V lost 6 bases to trimming and J lost 5 bases, with 19 bases between them.

The chain uses TRBV6-1 and TRBJ2-1, with 7 nucleotides matching TRBD2. The CDR3 consists of 16 residues. V trimming: 2 bases; J trimming: 1 base; junction bases outside the gene matches: 5. Germline V gene sequence: CDR1 MNHNS, CDR2 SASEGT. CDR3 residues: CASSEMAGDSYNEQFF. The CDR3, as DNA: TGTGCCAGCAGTGAAATGGCGGGGGATTCCTACAATGAGCAGTTCTTC.

Turning to this clone: Other DNA sequences in the sample encode the same CDR3. V usage is TRBV7-9 and J usage is TRBJ1-1; D remains ambiguous. The CDR3 spans 12 residues. V shed 5 bases and J shed 5 bases, with 9 bases lying between them. Germline V gene sequence: CDR1 SEHNR, CDR2 FQNEAQ (reference sequence). The CDR3 coding sequence is TGTGCCAGCAGCCCCGGAGGTACTGAAGCTTTCTTT. Translated, it gives CASSPGGTEAFF.